Presented here are 23 T cell receptor beta chains from one specimen sequenced in a study of blood T cell repertoires in COVID-19. The method was immunoSEQ multiplex PCR; TCRdb's version includes in-frame clones alone and lacks a portion of them. The repertoire holds tens of thousands of clones, with 90% as singletons. The sample comprised peripheral blood. Receptors were obtained from a man aged 80 or over with acute or convalescent COVID-19.

J is TRBJ2-1 and V is TRBV5-4; 7 nucleotides line up with TRBD2. The CDR3 is made up of 14 amino acids. CDR1 SGHNT and CDR2 YYREEE come from the germline V gene (reference sequence). With 6 bases clipped from V and 5 bases from J, the junction kept 8 bases outside the gene matches. The CDR3 DNA sequence: TGTGCCAGCAAACCGGGCGGGGGTAACAATGAGCAGTTCTTC. Its protein product is CASKPGGGNNEQFF.

The chain links TRBV19 to TRBJ1-5, with 8 bases that match TRBD1. Germline V gives CDR1 LNHDA, CDR2 SQIVND (reference sequence). V gave up 10 bases and J gave up 2 bases; unmatched junction bases: 10. The CDR3 is made up of 15 amino acids. CDR3 residues: CATIGQGKGNQPQHF. Here the CDR3 DNA reads TGTGCCACTATAGGACAGGGCAAGGGCAATCAGCCCCAGCATTTT. Filled out from reference TRBV19 and TRBJ1-5, the complete variable domain reads DGGITQSPKYLFRKEGQNVTLSCEQNLNHDAMYWYRQDPGQGLRLIYYSQIVNDFQKGDIAEGYSVSREKKESFPLTVTSAQKNPTAFYLCATIGQGKGNQPQHFGDGTRLSIL.

This clone was observed once. The chain links TRBV6-5 to TRBJ1-2; D possibly corresponds to TRBD1 (6 bases). V lost 2 bases, J lost 4 bases, and 14 bases lay in between. Germline CDR1 and CDR2: MNHEY and SVGAGI. The CDR3 has 15 residues. CDR3 amino acids: CASSYGSGGGYGYTF. The CDR3 DNA reads as TGTGCCAGCAGTTACGGGTCGGGGGGCGGCTATGGCTACACCTTC.

The J gene is TRBJ1-2, the V gene TRBV18; TRBD1 matches 9 bases. Looked up from germline, CDR1 is KGHSH and CDR2 is LQKENI. Trimming removed 3 bases from V and 8 bases from J; junction bases left unmatched: 13. The CDR3 spans 16 residues. DNA for the CDR3: TGTGCCAGCTCACCCAACCAACAGGGGGCAATGGGAGGCTACACCTTC. Protein: CASSPNQQGAMGGYTF.

The chain joins TRBV6-6 to TRBJ1-1, with 8 bases identical to TRBD1. CDR3 length equals 16 residues. With V trimmed by 6 bases and J by 1 base, 10 bases remained unmatched. Germline V CDR1 and CDR2: MNHNY, SVGAGI (reference sequence). The CDR3 here is CASSAADRGANTEAFF. CDR3 nucleotides: TGTGCCAGCAGCGCCGCAGACAGGGGCGCGAACACTGAAGCTTTCTTT.

Written as DNA, the CDR3 is TGTGCCAGCAGCCAGGAATTCGCGGTAAGCTCCTACGAGCAGTACTTC. Its translation: CASSQEFAVSSYEQYF. The chain carries TRBV3-1 (or the pseudogene TRBV3-2) and TRBJ2-7; no reliable D call. Trimming pared 3 bases from V and 0 bases from J, leaving 15 bases between. The length of the CDR3 is 16 residues. CDR1 and CDR2 from the germline V gene are LGHDT and YNNKEL (reference sequence).

This clone has a single count. V and J are TRBV6-5 and TRBJ2-5, with 7 bases aligning to TRBD2. Germline CDR1 is MNHEY and CDR2 is SVGAGI. The trim removed 4 bases at V and 5 bases at J, leaving 10 bases unmatched. The CDR3 covers 15 residues. CDR3 bases: TGTGCCAGCAGTTCCGGACTAGTTGGGAGGGAGACCCAGTACTTC. It is translated as CASSSGLVGRETQYF.

This clone was counted once. The J gene is TRBJ1-1, the V gene TRBV5-5; D is possibly TRBD1 (5 bases). The length of the CDR3 is 13 residues. In germline, CDR1 is SGHKS, CDR2 YYEKEE (reference sequence). V lost 4 bases and J 1 base, leaving 8 bases between the germline ends. CDR3 DNA sequence: TGTGCCAGCAGCCTGACAGAGAACACTGAAGCTTTCTTT. Amino acid sequence: CASSLTENTEAFF.

The gene calls are TRBV5-1 and TRBJ2-7; weak D call: TRBD2 (5 bases). CDR1 and CDR2 from the germline V gene are SGHRS and YFSETQ. V was cut by 0 bases and J by 5 bases, with 12 bases left in between. The CDR3 sequence is 14 residues long. CDR3 sequence reads: CASSLEGVGHEQYF. CDR3 nucleotide sequence: TGCGCCAGCAGCTTGGAGGGAGTTGGGCACGAGCAGTACTTC.

This clone was observed once. The chain's CDR3 is CASSIGGDSPLHF. CDR3 in DNA: TGTGCCAGCAGTATAGGGGGGGATTCACCCCTCCACTTT. The rearrangement joins TRBV5-5 to TRBJ1-6; D might be TRBD1 (6 bases). The CDR3 length is 13 residues. CDR1 is SGHKS, CDR2 YYEKEE, per germline (reference sequence). Between the trimmed V and J ends, which lost 5 bases and 8 bases, there was a span of 11 bases.

CDR3 DNA: TGTGCCAGCAGCCCCCGGGACAGCTATGGCTACACCTTC. Translated, it gives CASSPRDSYGYTF. The J gene is TRBJ1-2, the V gene TRBV3-1 (or the pseudogene TRBV3-2); 7 positions agree with TRBD1. This CDR3 is built from 13 residues. V lost 4 bases, J lost 4 bases, and 3 bases stayed unmatched. Germline V lookup: CDR1 LGHDT, CDR2 YNNKEL (reference sequence).

J is TRBJ2-3 and V is TRBV30; 9 bases line up with TRBD1. CDR3 length equals 14 residues. Germline CDR1 is GTSNPN and CDR2 is SVGIG (reference sequence). Trimming cost V 0 bases and J 2 bases; bases outside gene matches: 0. CDR3 residues: CAWSVQGATDTQYF. The CDR3 DNA reads TGTGCCTGGAGTGTACAGGGGGCCACAGATACGCAGTATTTT.

The chain has TRBV5-1 and TRBJ1-5, with a weak D call TRBD1 (5 bases). In germline, CDR1 is SGHRS, CDR2 YFSETQ. The ends were cut back, 0 bases at V and 2 bases at J, with 9 bases in the middle. The CDR3 totals 15 residues. CDR3 sequence: CASSLEGMGNQPQHF. The CDR3 nucleotides are TGCGCCAGCAGCTTGGAGGGGATGGGCAATCAGCCCCAGCATTTT. Based on the CDR3 plus reference TRBV5-1 and TRBJ1-5, the full variable domain is KAGVTQTPRYLIKTRGQQVTLSCSPISGHRSVSWYQQTPGQGLQFLFEYFSETQRNKGNFPGRFSGRQFSNSRSEMNVSTLELGDSALYLCASSLEGMGNQPQHFGDGTRLSIL.

The chain links TRBV6-1 to TRBJ1-2; the D gene is possibly TRBD1 (5 bases). V was trimmed by 6 bases and J by 6 bases, leaving 23 bases between them. This CDR3 is built from 16 residues. Germline V gives CDR1 MNHNS, CDR2 SASEGT. The CDR3 region has the DNA TGTGCCAGCAGGGAATTACAGGATTATAAGCCGGATGGCTACACCTTC. This sequence encodes CASRELQDYKPDGYTF.

This rearrangement joins TRBV20-1 to TRBJ1-2; perhaps TRBD1 as D (6 bases). Germline V gene lookup returns CDR1 DFQATT and CDR2 SNEGSKA (reference sequence). The CDR3 consists of 10 residues. V lost 5 bases to trimming and J lost 6 bases, with 7 bases between them. The CDR3 spells CSAYRDGYTF. The CDR3 DNA is TGCAGTGCTTACAGGGATGGCTACACCTTC.

The chain carries TRBV5-1 and TRBJ1-4, with D uncertain. Germline CDR1 and CDR2: SGHRS and YFSETQ. V gave up 4 bases and J gave up 8 bases, with 18 bases separating them. CDR3 length: 15 residues. The chain's CDR3 is CASSPLPGVGEKLFF. As DNA, the CDR3 is TGCGCCAGCAGCCCTCTTCCCGGGGTGGGGGAAAAACTGTTTTTT.

V usage is TRBV6-6 and J usage is TRBJ2-7; perhaps TRBD2 as D (6 bases). The CDR3 is 14 residues long. V lost 6 bases, J lost 0 bases, and 12 bases lay in between. Germline-derived CDR1 and CDR2 are MNHNY and SVGAGI (reference sequence). For the CDR3, the DNA is TGTGCCAGCAGCGTCAGGAGGGACTCCTACGAGCAGTACTTC. Translated: CASSVRRDSYEQYF.

The genes are TRBV9 and TRBJ1-1, with 8 positions matching TRBD1. CDR1 and CDR2 from the germline V gene are SGDLS and YYNGEE. V trimming: 3 bases; J trimming: 2 bases; junction bases outside the gene matches: 9. This CDR3 comprises 16 residues. CDR3 sequence reads: CASSAQGAVHNTEAFF. The CDR3 bases are TGTGCCAGCAGCGCTCAGGGGGCGGTACACAACACTGAAGCTTTCTTT.

The chain employs TRBV6-6 and TRBJ2-7; D might be TRBD1 (5 bases). Looked up from germline, CDR1 is MNHNY and CDR2 is SVGAGI (reference sequence). This CDR3 has 15 amino acids. Between the trimmed V and J ends, which lost 4 bases and 0 bases, there was a span of 13 bases. The chain's CDR3 is CASSSRQGGSYEQYF. For the CDR3, the DNA is TGTGCCAGCAGTTCCCGCCAGGGCGGCTCCTACGAGCAGTACTTC.

The chain carries TRBV6-5 and TRBJ1-1; TRBD1 aligns across 8 bases. Germline V gene lookup returns CDR1 MNHEY and CDR2 SVGAGI. V shed 6 bases and J 8 bases; nucleotides not matched to a gene: 5. The CDR3 covers 12 residues. The CDR3 coding sequence is TGTGCCAGCAGCAGGGGGCGCGAGGAAGCTTTCTTT. Encoded protein: CASSRGREEAFF.

The chain couples TRBV10-1 to TRBJ1-1; 9 bases line up with TRBD1. With 6 bases clipped from V and 2 bases from J, the junction kept 13 bases outside the gene matches. Germline V gene sequence: CDR1 WNHNN, CDR2 SYGVQD (reference sequence). This CDR3 contains 17 residues. This CDR3 is CASRDHRGHSPNTEAFF. Here the CDR3 DNA reads TGCGCCAGCAGAGATCACAGGGGGCATAGCCCAAACACTGAAGCTTTCTTT.

The chain combines TRBV2 with TRBJ1-5; no clear D gene. The CDR3 runs 14 residues. V was cut by 3 bases and J by 4 bases, with 10 bases left in between. CDR1 is SNHLY, CDR2 FYNNEI, per germline. The CDR3 loop reads CASSDRFFNQPQHF. In DNA, the CDR3 is TGTGCCAGCAGTGACAGGTTCTTTAATCAGCCCCAGCATTTT.

This clone was recorded only once. This rearrangement joins TRBV6-4 to TRBJ2-1; D is possibly TRBD2 (7 bases). V lost 3 bases and J 0 bases, leaving 15 bases between the germline ends. CDR1 and CDR2 from the germline V gene are MRHNA and SNTAGT. This CDR3 spans 17 amino acids. The CDR3 region has the DNA TGTGCCAGCAGTGAGGTGGGGGGGCCCCGCTCCTACAATGAGCAGTTCTTC. Protein product: CASSEVGGPRSYNEQFF.